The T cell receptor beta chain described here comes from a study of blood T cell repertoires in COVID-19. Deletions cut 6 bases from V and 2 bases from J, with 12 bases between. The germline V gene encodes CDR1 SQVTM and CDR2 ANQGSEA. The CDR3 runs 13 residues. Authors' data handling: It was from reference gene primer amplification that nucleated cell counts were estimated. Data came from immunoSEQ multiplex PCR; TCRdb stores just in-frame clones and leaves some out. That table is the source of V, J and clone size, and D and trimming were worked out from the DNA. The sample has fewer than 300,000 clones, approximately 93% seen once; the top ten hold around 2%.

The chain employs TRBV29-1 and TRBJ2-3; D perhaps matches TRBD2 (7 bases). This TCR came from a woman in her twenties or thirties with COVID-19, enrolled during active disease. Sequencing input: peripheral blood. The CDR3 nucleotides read TGCAGCGTCCGGCGGGGGCTCACAGATACGCAGTATTTT. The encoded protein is CSVRRGLTDTQYF.